This T cell receptor beta chain was documented in a study of CD8 T cells in Susac syndrome. The diagnostic criteria were recently defined, and patients with Susac syndrome met them for definite or probable disease. FACS enriched CD8+ TEMRA cells, while bulk CD8+ and CD4+ were negatively isolated. A quantity of about 0.5 to 1 ug RNA underwent reverse transcription using random hexamers. From the immunoSEQ multiplex PCR reads, TCRdb called clonotypes with MiXCR, one entry per CDR3 protein. The data contain over 150,000 distinct CDR3 sequences, approximately 95% of them singletons. The sequence was obtained from a human donor with Susac syndrome. Source material: CD4+ T cells from PBMCs.

CDR3 sequence reads: CASSQDLILSYNSPLHF. The CDR3 DNA is TGTGCCAGCAGCCAAGATCTGATCCTCTCCTATAATTCACCCCTCCACTTT. The V and J genes are TRBV3-1 and TRBJ1-6; D gene uncertain. CDR3 size: 17 residues. Trimming stripped 0 bases from V and 0 bases from J, with 9 bases between. Germline-derived CDR1 and CDR2 are LGHDT and YNNKEL (reference sequence).